What follows describes a single TCR beta chain. The antigen is undetermined. The data were taken from a study of cytomegalovirus exposure and HLA in healthy donors. Study information: Later analysis reported that the roughly 110 validation repertoires shared the platform of the approximately 670 first-cohort repertoires.

This CDR3 has 13 amino acids. Germline CDR1 reads LNHDA; CDR2 reads SQIVND (reference sequence). V lost 7 bases and J lost 1, with 11 bases in between. Data came from immunoSEQ multiplex PCR; TCRdb stores just in-frame clones and leaves some out. The sample comprises more than 250,000 clones, 87% of which are singletons, and over 1% rests with the top ten. The study's findings and limits: In vitro checks showed that a few CMV-associated chains really do target CMV antigens.

What was sequenced was PBMCs. The receptor was isolated from a woman in her 30s in good health and CMV-seropositive. The genes are TRBV19 and TRBJ2-7, with D unclear. Here the CDR3 reads CASKPGSSYEQYF. CDR3 in DNA: TGTGCCAGTAAACCTGGGTCTTCCTACGAGCAGTACTTC.